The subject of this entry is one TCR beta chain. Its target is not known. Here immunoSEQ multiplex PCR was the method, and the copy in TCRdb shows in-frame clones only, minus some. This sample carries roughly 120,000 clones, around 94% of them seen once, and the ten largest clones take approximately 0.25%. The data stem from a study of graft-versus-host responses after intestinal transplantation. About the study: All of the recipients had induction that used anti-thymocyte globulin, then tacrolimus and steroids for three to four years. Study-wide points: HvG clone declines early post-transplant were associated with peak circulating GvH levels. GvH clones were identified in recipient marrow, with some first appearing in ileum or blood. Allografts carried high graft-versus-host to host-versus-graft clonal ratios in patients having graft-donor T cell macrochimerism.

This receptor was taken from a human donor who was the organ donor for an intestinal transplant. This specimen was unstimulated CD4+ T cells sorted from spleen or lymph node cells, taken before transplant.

The CDR3 region has the DNA TGTGCCAGCAGCCCCAGACAGGGGTGGGCCACTGAAGCTTTCTTT. Amino acid sequence: CASSPRQGWATEAFF. The chain combines TRBV11-2 with TRBJ1-1, with TRBD1 identical over 8 bases. The CDR3 extends over 15 amino acids. The trim removed 5 bases at V and 4 bases at J, leaving 9 bases unmatched. Germline loops: CDR1 SGHAT, CDR2 FQNNGV.